This TCR beta chain was identified during a study of CD8 T cells in ankylosing spondylitis. For TCR beta, libraries came from quantitative 5'-RACE with molecular barcodes. TCRdb independently ran MiXCR on the 5' RACE reads; one entry per CDR3 protein. This sample has a few hundred thousand distinct CDR3 sequences; 20% to 25% occur once, and the top ten carry 13%. To note about this clonotype: Its antigen is not known.

Trimming removed 3 bases from V and 1 base from J, with 15 bases in between. The germline V gene has CDR1 KGHSH and CDR2 LQKENI. CDR3 size: 17 residues. Study-level points and caveats: The study looked at matched synovial fluid samples from ankylosing spondylitis patients. Disease-linked clones were reported to be significantly enriched there. Clones linked to the disease showed a CD8+ phenotype. They occurred at relatively low frequencies in peripheral blood.

The genes are TRBV18 and TRBJ2-2; D gene unclear. Input material: blood, either unsorted or a sorted T cell fraction (not recorded which). The receptor was derived from a male donor with ankylosing spondylitis or in good health (not recorded which). The DNA for the CDR3 is TGTGCCAGCTCACCCCAGGCCATCCTGGGGAACACCGGGGAGCTGTTTTTT. The encoded protein is CASSPQAILGNTGELFF.